The 10 T cell receptor beta chains below come from one sample, sequenced in a study of blood T cells in healthy people across ages. Through a sample-barcoded 5' primer and a J-beta primer mix, a second PCR was run for roughly 7 to 11 cycles. TCRdb reanalysed the 5' RACE reads using MiXCR and keeps one entry per CDR3 protein. Among approximately 830,000 distinct CDR3 sequences listed, 62% were seen once. Specimen: blood. Receptor source: a man aged 30-40 years in good health.

In its sample, this clonotype was seen many times. V usage is TRBV5-6 and J usage is TRBJ1-2; the D is unclear. Deletions cut 4 bases from V and 8 bases from J, with 21 bases between. This CDR3 spans 15 amino acids. The germline V gene encodes CDR1 SGHDT and CDR2 YYEEEE. CDR3 residues: CASSPTPSLPTGYTF. The CDR3 DNA reads TGTGCCAGCAGCCCGACGCCGTCCCTTCCTACCGGCTACACCTTC.

This clonotype has just a few counts. The chain uses TRBV4-3 and TRBJ2-1, with D perhaps TRBD2 (5 bases). The CDR3 totals 18 residues. From germline, CDR1 is LGHNA and CDR2 YSLEER. The V and J ends lost 3 bases and 1 base respectively, with 19 bases between them. CDR3 in amino acids: CASSHTERSRTSYNEQFF. CDR3 coding DNA: TGCGCCAGCAGCCATACTGAGCGGAGCCGCACTTCCTACAATGAGCAGTTCTTC.

This chain uses TRBV6-2 or TRBV6-3 with TRBJ1-1, with 7 nucleotides matching TRBD1. The V gene end was trimmed by 2 bases and the J gene end by 3 bases; junction bases not matched to a gene: 6. The CDR3 is made up of 15 amino acids. Germline lookup yields CDR1 MNHEY and CDR2 SVGEGT. The CDR3 region is CASSYRSTGDTEAFF. DNA for the CDR3: TGTGCCAGCAGTTACCGGTCTACAGGGGACACTGAAGCTTTCTTT.

This clonotype showed up just a few times. V gene TRBV20-1 combines with J gene TRBJ2-7, with D possibly TRBD1 on 5 matching bases. Deletions cut 0 bases from V and 4 bases from J, with 16 bases between. The CDR3 runs 15 residues. CDR1 and CDR2 (germline): DFQATT, SNEGSKA (reference sequence). The CDR3 DNA is TGCAGTGCTAGAGATCGTCAGGGAAAAGGTTACGAGCAGTACTTC. This sequence encodes CSARDRQGKGYEQYF.

This clonotype was observed a few times. V is TRBV5-1 and J is TRBJ2-1, with 9 bases matching TRBD2. CDR3 length: 15 amino acids. Unmatched junction bases numbered 4, after V lost 1 base and J lost 5 bases. The germline V gene encodes CDR1 SGHRS and CDR2 YFSETQ. The CDR3 is CASSLRAGGDNEQFF. CDR3 in DNA: TGCGCCAGCAGCTTGCGAGCGGGGGGCGACAATGAGCAGTTCTTC.

As concerns this clonotype: One junction end does not reproduce the germline sequence, and a read error may be involved. The chain is built from TRBV6-5 and TRBJ2-5; D perhaps matches TRBD2 (7 bases). The CDR3 spans 12 residues. Germline V CDR1 and CDR2: MNHEY, SVGAGI. This CDR3 is CANSSQGGVQYF. As DNA, the CDR3 is TGTGCCAACAGTTCCCAAGGGGGGGTGCAGTACTTC.

The genes are TRBV28 and TRBJ2-6, with no clear D. V gave up 5 bases and J gave up 2 bases, with 4 bases separating them. Germline CDR1 MDHEN, CDR2 SYDVKM. The CDR3 is made up of 13 amino acids. The CDR3 sequence: CASSKTGANVLTF. CDR3 nucleotides: TGTGCCAGCAGTAAAACTGGGGCCAACGTCCTGACTTTC. Full variable domain (rest looked up from reference TRBV28 and TRBJ2-6): DVKVTQSSRYLVKRTGEKVFLECVQDMDHENMFWYRQDPGLGLRLIYFSYDVKMKEKGDIPEGYSVSREKKERFSLILESASTNQTSMYLCASSKTGANVLTFGAGSRLTVL.

This chain joins TRBV5-1 and TRBJ2-1, with 10 bases identical to TRBD2. CDR1 and CDR2 from the germline V gene are SGHRS and YFSETQ. With V trimmed by 1 base and J by 8 bases, 6 bases remained unmatched. CDR3 length: 15 amino acids. The CDR3 is CASSLQRGGHYEQFF. CDR3 nucleotides: TGCGCCAGCAGCTTGCAGCGGGGGGGCCACTATGAGCAGTTCTTC.

The chain is built from TRBV20-1 and TRBJ2-1; a possible D gene is TRBD1 (6 bases). CDR3 size: 15 residues. The V gene's germline CDR1 is DFQATT and CDR2 SNEGSKA (reference sequence). V was cut by 0 bases and J by 2 bases, with 11 bases left in between. CDR3 nucleotides: TGCAGTGCTAGAGATGGGGGACAAGCCTACAATGAGCAGTTCTTC. Its protein is CSARDGGQAYNEQFF.

This clonotype was counted between two and nine times. The chain's CDR3 is CASRVLGPENIQYF. For the CDR3, the DNA is TGCGCCAGCAGGGTCTTGGGGCCAGAAAACATTCAGTACTTC. This chain connects TRBV5-1 to TRBJ2-4, with D possibly TRBD1 on 5 matching bases. Germline V gene lookup returns CDR1 SGHRS and CDR2 YFSETQ. This CDR3 comprises 14 residues. V dropped 5 bases and J dropped 5 bases, with 14 bases sitting between them.